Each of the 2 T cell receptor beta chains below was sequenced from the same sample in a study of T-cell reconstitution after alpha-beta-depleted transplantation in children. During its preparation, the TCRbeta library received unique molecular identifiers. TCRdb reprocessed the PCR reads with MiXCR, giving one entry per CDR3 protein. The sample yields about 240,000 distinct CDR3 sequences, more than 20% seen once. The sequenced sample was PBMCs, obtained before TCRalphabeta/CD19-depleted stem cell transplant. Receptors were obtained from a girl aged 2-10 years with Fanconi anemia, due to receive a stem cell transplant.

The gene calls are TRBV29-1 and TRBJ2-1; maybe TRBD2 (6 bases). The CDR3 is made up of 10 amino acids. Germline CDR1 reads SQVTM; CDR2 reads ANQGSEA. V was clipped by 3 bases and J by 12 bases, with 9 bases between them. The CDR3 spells CSVDQGGQFF. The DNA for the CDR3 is TGCAGCGTTGACCAGGGAGGGCAGTTCTTC.

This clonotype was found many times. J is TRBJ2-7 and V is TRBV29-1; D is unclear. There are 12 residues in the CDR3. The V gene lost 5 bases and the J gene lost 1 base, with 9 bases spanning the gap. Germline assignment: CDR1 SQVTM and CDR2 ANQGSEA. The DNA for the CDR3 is TGCAGCGTTCAGTGGACGTCCTACGAGCAGTACTTC. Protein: CSVQWTSYEQYF.